These 20 T cell receptor beta chains originate from one sample sequenced in a study of a mutant IDH1 vaccine in newly diagnosed glioma. Time point: week 47, end of study. Vaccine doses each comprised 300 ug of mutant IDH1 20-mer peptide, with topical imiquimod. Generated by immunoSEQ multiplex PCR, the TCRdb table keeps only in-frame clones and is missing some. The sample has tens of thousands of clones; around four fifths are singletons. No cognate antigen is known for these TCRs. The material was PBMCs, obtained from a glioma patient whose treatment included an IDH1 peptide vaccine. Source of these receptors: a man aged 25-45 years with glioma.

The V gene is TRBV6-5, the J gene TRBJ1-6; 7 nucleotides match TRBD1. Germline V gene data show CDR1 as MNHEY and CDR2 as SVGAGI. The CDR3 loop spans 14 amino acids. J gave up 8 bases and V 2 bases, and 3 bases lay outside the gene matches. The CDR3 region is CASSYRQGYSPLHF. The CDR3, as DNA: TGTGCCAGCAGTTACAGACAGGGTTATTCACCCCTCCACTTT.

The V and J genes are TRBV18 and TRBJ2-2, with D perhaps being TRBD1 or TRBD2 (5 bases each). CDR1 and CDR2 from the germline V gene are KGHSH and LQKENI. This CDR3 is built from 15 residues. The V end was cut by 3 bases, the J end by 6 bases, with 14 bases between. CDR3: CASSPVGLGAGELFF. The CDR3 region has the DNA TGTGCCAGCTCACCCGTGGGATTGGGGGCCGGGGAGCTGTTTTTT.

The chain is built from TRBV6-1 and TRBJ1-1; D remains unclear. There are 14 residues in the CDR3. Trimming cost V 3 bases and J 1 base, with 9 bases left between them. CDR1 and CDR2 from the germline V gene are MNHNS and SASEGT. CDR3: CASSDRPTNTEAFF. In DNA form, the CDR3 reads TGTGCCAGCAGTGATCGGCCGACGAACACTGAAGCTTTCTTT.

This sequence joins TRBV30 and TRBJ2-1; 8 bases match TRBD2. V lost 5 bases to trimming and J lost 4 bases; unmatched junction nucleotides: 7. The CDR3 loop spans 14 amino acids. Germline values: CDR1 GTSNPN, CDR2 SVGIG (reference sequence). The CDR3 sequence is CAWDSGGWYNEQFF. The CDR3 region has the DNA TGTGCCTGGGATTCGGGGGGGTGGTACAATGAGCAGTTCTTC. The complete variable domain, with remaining parts taken from reference TRBV30 and TRBJ2-1, reads SQTIHQWPATLVQPVGSPLSLECTVEGTSNPNLYWYRQAAGRGLQLLFYSVGIGQISSEVPQNLSASRPQDRQFILSSKKLLLSDSGFYLCAWDSGGWYNEQFFGPGTRLTVL.

The CDR3 region is CASSRDTSYEQYF. CDR3 nucleotide sequence: TGTGCCTCTTCCCGGGACACCTCCTACGAGCAGTACTTC. This chain uses TRBV27 with TRBJ2-5, with D perhaps TRBD1 (6 bases). The last part of the DNA fits TRBJ2-7 better; the J call may be wrong. This CDR3 comprises 13 residues. CDR1 and CDR2 from the germline V gene are MNHEY and SMNVEV (reference sequence).

This chain joins TRBV9 and TRBJ2-1; 7 nucleotides match TRBD1. Losses at the gene ends were 1 base for V and 8 bases for J; bases not matched to a gene: 6. Germline V gene lookup returns CDR1 SGDLS and CDR2 YYNGEE. This CDR3 has 14 residues. CDR3 bases: TGTGCCAGCAGCGTACTTACAGGGGCCGATGAGCAGTTCTTC. Protein: CASSVLTGADEQFF.

The chain carries TRBV7-8 and TRBJ1-3; perhaps TRBD1 as D (5 bases). Trimming removed 4 bases at V and 0 bases at J, with 10 bases between. Per germline, CDR1 SGHVS and CDR2 FQNEAQ. The CDR3 is made up of 15 amino acids. As DNA, the CDR3 is TGTGCCAGCAGCTACACGACAGCCTCTGGAAACACCATATATTTT. It encodes CASSYTTASGNTIYF.

The chain employs TRBV4-1 and TRBJ2-5, with D unresolved. The germline CDR1 and CDR2 sequences are MGHRA and YSYEKL. The CDR3 sequence is 14 residues long. V was trimmed by 2 bases and J by 3 bases, leaving 10 bases between them. Here the CDR3 reads CASSQSPGEETQYF. The CDR3 region has the DNA TGCGCCAGCAGCCAATCCCCAGGCGAAGAGACCCAGTACTTC.

The V call is TRBV14, the J call TRBJ2-7; TRBD1 aligns across 7 bases. This CDR3 is 16 amino acids long. Germline V gene data show CDR1 as SGHDN and CDR2 as FVKESK. The J segment lost 3 bases and the V segment lost 3 bases, leaving 11 bases of the junction unmatched. The CDR3 spells CASSHPGQEEDYEQYF. The CDR3, as DNA: TGTGCCAGCAGCCACCCAGGACAGGAGGAAGACTACGAGCAGTACTTC. Using reference TRBV14 and TRBJ2-7 for the parts outside the CDR3, the full variable domain is EAGVTQFPSHSVIEKGQTVTLRCDPISGHDNLYWYRRVMGKEIKFLLHFVKESKQDESGMPNNRFLAERTGGTYSTLKVQPAELEDSGVYFCASSHPGQEEDYEQYFGPGTRLTVT.

The chain links TRBV7-2 to TRBJ2-3, with 8 positions matching TRBD2. The germline V gene encodes CDR1 SGHTA and CDR2 FQGNSA. The ends lost 4 bases at V and 7 bases at J; junction bases unmatched: 10. The CDR3 loop spans 15 amino acids. The CDR3 nucleotides read TGTGCCAGCAGCTACCCTCGGGGGGGACGTTATACGCAGTATTTT. Translation: CASSYPRGGRYTQYF.

The chain recombines TRBV15 with TRBJ1-1; D remains unclear. This CDR3 comprises 15 residues. Trimming cost V 0 bases and J 1 base, with 9 bases left between them. The germline CDR1 and CDR2 sequences are LNHNV and YYDKDF (reference sequence). CDR3 residues: CATSRDTTRNTEAFF. The CDR3 coding sequence is TGTGCCACCAGCAGAGATACCACGAGGAACACTGAAGCTTTCTTT. Based on the CDR3 plus reference TRBV15 and TRBJ1-1, the full variable domain is DAMVIQNPRYQVTQFGKPVTLSCSQTLNHNVMYWYQQKSSQAPKLLFHYYDKDFNNEADTPDNFQSRRPNTSFCFLDIRSPGLGDTAMYLCATSRDTTRNTEAFFGQGTRLTVV.

V and J are TRBV21-1 and TRBJ1-1; TRBD1, as called in the table, went unchecked against the DNA. TRBV21-1 represents a pseudogene. The CDR3 runs to 14 residues. CDR3 region: CASRIYRGITEAFF. In DNA, the CDR3 is TGTGCCAGCAGAATTTACAGGGGTATCACTGAAGCTTTCTTT.

This clone was seen a few times. This sequence joins TRBV30 and TRBJ1-1, with D unclear. Germline loops: CDR1 GTSNPN, CDR2 SVGIG (reference sequence). The CDR3 is 14 residues long. V lost 0 bases to trimming and J lost 3 bases, with 11 bases between them. The CDR3 DNA reads as TGTGCCTGGAGTGTACAAGTAGGGCACACTGAAGCTTTCTTT. Translated, it gives CAWSVQVGHTEAFF.

The chain has TRBV28 and TRBJ2-2; 11 bases are shared with TRBD2. V trimming: 6 bases; J trimming: 3 bases; junction bases outside the gene matches: 3. Germline CDR1 MDHEN, CDR2 SYDVKM. CDR3 length: 15 amino acids. CDR3 sequence (DNA): TGTGCCAGCAGACGGGGACTAGCGGACACCGGGGAGCTGTTTTTT. Translated: CASRRGLADTGELFF. The variable domain in full, with the rest retrieved from reference TRBV28 and TRBJ2-2, is DVKVTQSSRYLVKRTGEKVFLECVQDMDHENMFWYRQDPGLGLRLIYFSYDVKMKEKGDIPEGYSVSREKKERFSLILESASTNQTSMYLCASRRGLADTGELFFGEGSRLTVL.

V is TRBV18 and J is TRBJ1-5; 11 bases agree with TRBD1. The V gene's germline CDR1 is KGHSH and CDR2 LQKENI. V trimming: 3 bases; J trimming: 7 bases; junction bases outside the gene matches: 2. This CDR3 is 14 amino acids long. CDR3 DNA sequence: TGTGCCAGCTCACCGGACAGGGGGCCGCAGCCCCAGCATTTT. It specifies CASSPDRGPQPQHF.

This chain connects TRBV9 to TRBJ2-3; D perhaps matches TRBD2 (7 bases). The V end was cut by 6 bases, the J end by 0 bases, with 14 bases between. CDR3 length: 15 residues. Germline V gives CDR1 SGDLS, CDR2 YYNGEE. The CDR3 nucleotides are TGTGCCAGCACCTCCGAGGGGGGGAGCACAGATACGCAGTATTTT. Translated, it gives CASTSEGGSTDTQYF.

The chain is built from TRBV4-2 and TRBJ2-2; possible D gene TRBD2, 7 bases. Trimming removed 0 bases from V and 7 bases from J, with 15 bases in between. The germline gives CDR1 LGHNA, CDR2 YNFKEQ. The CDR3 loop spans 16 amino acids. The CDR3: CASSQELARGSGELFF. CDR3 sequence (DNA): TGTGCCAGCAGCCAAGAACTAGCGAGGGGGAGCGGGGAGCTGTTTTTT.

The CDR3 loop is CASRTRGARSTEAFF. The CDR3 nucleotides read TGTGCCAGTAGGACGCGGGGGGCGCGTTCCACTGAAGCTTTCTTT. V is TRBV19 and J is TRBJ1-1, with D possibly TRBD1 on 6 matching bases. Trimming shortened V by 6 bases and J by 4 bases, and 18 bases separated the two germline ends. Germline assignment: CDR1 LNHDA and CDR2 SQIVND (reference sequence). The CDR3 has 15 residues.

This chain links TRBV5-1 with TRBJ2-3; tentatively, D is TRBD2 (7 bases). CDR3 length equals 16 residues. Germline V CDR1 and CDR2: SGHRS, YFSETQ. Trimming removed 1 base from V and 3 bases from J, with 15 bases in between. The CDR3 sequence: CASSLFTQGGTDTQYF. The CDR3 region has the DNA TGCGCCAGCAGCTTGTTCACACAGGGAGGGACAGATACGCAGTATTTT.

The chain is built from TRBV9 and TRBJ2-1; D remains unclear. Germline assignment: CDR1 SGDLS and CDR2 YYNGEE. Deletions cut 0 bases from V and 7 bases from J, with 14 bases between. The CDR3 covers 15 residues. The CDR3 DNA follows: TGTGCCAGCAGCGTAGCTAACGGATACAGAAATGAGCAGTTCTTC. Translating gives CASSVANGYRNEQFF.